This T cell receptor beta chain was recorded in a study of tumor-infiltrating lymphocytes in primary liver carcinoma. Findings and limits, study-wide: Tumor-adjacent and tumor-blood pairs shared less of their repertoires than tumor region pairs shared.

To note about this clonotype: The antigen remains undetermined.

It was unsorted whole blood that yielded blood RNA, and germline DNA was also extracted. Germline V gene sequence: CDR1 SNHLY, CDR2 FYNNEI. The CDR3 has 14 residues. The V and J ends lost 1 base and 4 bases, in that order; junction bases with no gene match: 2. Total RNA amounting to roughly 450 ng was the source from which TCR beta cDNA was made with a constant-region primer. Investigators got TCR beta libraries out of three nested multiplex PCR rounds, done with slightly modified ARM-PCR. Investigators reported that the first two PCR rounds, at 10 cycles each, used TRBV1-TRBV30 forward primers with a C-beta reverse primer. TCRdb independently ran MiXCR on the multiplex PCR reads; one entry per CDR3 protein. Here the sample spans 300,000 to 350,000 distinct CDR3 sequences, 65% being singletons.

The genes are TRBV2 and TRBJ2-5, with 8 positions matching TRBD2. The TCR comes from a middle-aged man with primary liver carcinoma and hepatitis B virus infection. Sequencing used peripheral blood. As DNA, the CDR3 is TGTGCCAGCAGTGAAGGCGGGGGGCGAGAGACCCAGTACTTC. The encoded protein is CASSEGGGRETQYF.